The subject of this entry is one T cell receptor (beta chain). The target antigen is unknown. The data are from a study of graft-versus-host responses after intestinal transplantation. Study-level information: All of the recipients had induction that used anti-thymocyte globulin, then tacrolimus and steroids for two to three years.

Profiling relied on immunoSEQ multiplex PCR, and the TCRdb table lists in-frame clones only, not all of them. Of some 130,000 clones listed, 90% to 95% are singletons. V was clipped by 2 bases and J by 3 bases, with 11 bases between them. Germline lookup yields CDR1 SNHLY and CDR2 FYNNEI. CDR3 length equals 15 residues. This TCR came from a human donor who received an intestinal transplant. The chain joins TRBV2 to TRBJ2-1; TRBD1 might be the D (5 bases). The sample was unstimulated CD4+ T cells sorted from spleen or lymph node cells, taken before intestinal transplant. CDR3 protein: CASSEMSGLYNEQFF. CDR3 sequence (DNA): TGTGCCAGCAGTGAAATGTCAGGGCTCTACAATGAGCAGTTCTTC.